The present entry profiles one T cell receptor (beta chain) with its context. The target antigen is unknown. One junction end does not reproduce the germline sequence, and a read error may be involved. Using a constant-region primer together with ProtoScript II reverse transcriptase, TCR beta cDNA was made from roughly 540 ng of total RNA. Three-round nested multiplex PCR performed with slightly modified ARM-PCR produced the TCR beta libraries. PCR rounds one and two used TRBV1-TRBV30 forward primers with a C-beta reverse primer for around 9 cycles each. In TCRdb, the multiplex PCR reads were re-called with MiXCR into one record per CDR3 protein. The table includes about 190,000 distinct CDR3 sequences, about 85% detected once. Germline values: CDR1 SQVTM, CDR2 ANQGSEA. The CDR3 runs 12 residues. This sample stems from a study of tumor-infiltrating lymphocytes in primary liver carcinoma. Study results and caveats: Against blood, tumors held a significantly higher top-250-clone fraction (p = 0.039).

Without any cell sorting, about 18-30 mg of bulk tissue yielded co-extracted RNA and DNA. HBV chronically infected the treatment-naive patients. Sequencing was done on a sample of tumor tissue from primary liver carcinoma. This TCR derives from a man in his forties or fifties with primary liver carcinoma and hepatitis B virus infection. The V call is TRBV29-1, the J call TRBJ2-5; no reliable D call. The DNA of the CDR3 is TGCAGCGTTCTGGAAAACCAGGAGACCCAGTGCTTC. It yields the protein CSVLENQETQCF.